These 17 T cell receptor beta chains were sequenced from one sample in a study of blood T cell repertoires in COVID-19. The method was immunoSEQ multiplex PCR; TCRdb's version includes in-frame clones alone and lacks a portion of them. The table records approximately 170,000 clones, around 80% of them present only once. Sequenced: PBMCs or T cells enriched from blood (not recorded which). Receptors originate from a woman in her 70s in a cohort exposed to, infected with or recovered from COVID-19 (not recorded which).

This clone has more than one count but fewer than ten. V usage is TRBV27 and J usage is TRBJ1-5; D might be TRBD1 (6 bases). The germline CDR1 and CDR2 sequences are MNHEY and SMNVEV (reference sequence). The CDR3 is 14 residues long. Trimming took off 2 bases at V and 7 bases at J, with 12 bases between the two ends. CDR3 region: CASSLVQGRQPQHF. CDR3 DNA: TGTGCCAGCAGTTTAGTTCAGGGGCGACAGCCCCAGCATTTT.

V gene TRBV7-2 combines with J gene TRBJ1-2; the match to TRBD1 covers 7 bases. The CDR3 is made up of 13 amino acids. Germline CDR1 is SGHTA and CDR2 is FQGNSA. The V segment lost 2 bases and the J segment 7 bases; nucleotides outside the gene matches: 4. DNA of the CDR3: TGTGCCAGCAGCTTACAGGGGGTGGGTGGCTACACCTTC. This translates into CASSLQGVGGYTF.

The J gene is TRBJ2-5, the V gene TRBV4-2; 15 nucleotides agree with TRBD2. CDR3 size: 17 residues. The germline CDR1 and CDR2 sequences are LGHNA and YNFKEQ. Trimming cost V 5 bases and J 4 bases; bases outside gene matches: 8. This chain's CDR3 is CASSSGLAGGPGETQYF. In nucleotides, the CDR3 is TGTGCCAGCAGCTCTGGACTAGCGGGAGGGCCAGGAGAGACCCAGTACTTC.

This clone was counted a few times. The CDR3 loop reads CASSQEPPGQVSYNEQFF. The CDR3 bases are TGTGCCAGCAGCCAAGAGCCCCCGGGACAGGTCTCCTACAATGAGCAGTTCTTC. The V and J genes are TRBV3-1 (or the pseudogene TRBV3-2) and TRBJ2-1, with 8 bases aligning to TRBD1. Trimming cost V 0 bases and J 0 bases; bases outside gene matches: 7. Germline CDR1 is LGHDT and CDR2 is YNNKEL (reference sequence). The CDR3 spans 18 residues.

CDR3 bases: TGTGCCTGGAGCGCGGGACAGGGAGTGGACTATGGCTACACCTTC. This encodes CAWSAGQGVDYGYTF. V gene TRBV30 combines with J gene TRBJ1-2; 9 bases are shared with TRBD1. Germline CDR1 and CDR2: GTSNPN and SVGIG (reference sequence). The CDR3 has 15 amino acids. With 3 bases clipped from V and 3 bases from J, the junction kept 8 bases outside the gene matches.

The V call is TRBV19, the J call TRBJ1-2; D remains ambiguous. Trimming pared 7 bases from V and 6 bases from J, leaving 12 bases between. Germline CDR1 and CDR2: LNHDA and SQIVND (reference sequence). This CDR3 has 12 amino acids. CDR3 DNA: TGTGCCAGTACCCCACCCAGGAATGGCTACACCTTC. Translated, it gives CASTPPRNGYTF.

This sequence joins TRBV2 and TRBJ2-7; weak D call: TRBD1 (6 bases). The CDR3 extends over 16 amino acids. Germline CDR1 reads SNHLY; CDR2 reads FYNNEI. The ends were cut back, 0 bases at V and 3 bases at J, with 15 bases in the middle. The CDR3 protein is CASSEALPQTGYEQYF. The CDR3 nucleotides are TGTGCCAGCAGTGAAGCGTTACCGCAGACAGGCTACGAGCAGTACTTC.

The chain carries TRBV7-2 and TRBJ2-7; 8 positions match TRBD2. V trimming: 8 bases; J trimming: 0 bases; junction bases outside the gene matches: 9. The CDR3 runs 15 residues. CDR1 is SGHTA and CDR2 is FQGNSA in the germline V gene. The CDR3 reads CASSEAGGRSYEQYF. The CDR3, as DNA: TGTGCCAGCTCGGAGGCGGGAGGACGCTCCTACGAGCAGTACTTC. Variable domain in full (rest from reference TRBV7-2 and TRBJ2-7): GAGVSQSPSNKVTEKGKDVELRCDPISGHTALYWYRQSLGQGLEFLIYFQGNSAPDKSGLPSDRFSAERTGGSVSTLTIQRTQQEDSAVYLCASSEAGGRSYEQYFGPGTRLTVT.

This rearrangement joins TRBV30 to TRBJ1-5, with D unclear. Germline CDR1 reads GTSNPN; CDR2 reads SVGIG (reference sequence). This CDR3 region has 15 residues. V gave up 0 bases and J gave up 4 bases, with 13 bases separating them. The CDR3, as DNA: TGTGCCTGGAGTGTGAGAGCTCGGGGAAATCAGCCCCAGCATTTT. It yields the protein CAWSVRARGNQPQHF.

This chain links TRBV7-6 with TRBJ2-7, with a weak D call TRBD2 (7 bases). Germline V gene sequence: CDR1 SGHVS, CDR2 FNYEAQ. Trimming stripped 5 bases from V and 3 bases from J, with 26 bases between. The CDR3 contains 18 residues. CDR3 amino acids: CASSPRGGKGGAHYEQYF. In nucleotides, the CDR3 is TGTGCCAGCAGCCCAAGGGGCGGGAAAGGGGGGGCCCACTACGAGCAGTACTTC.

The chain links TRBV18 to TRBJ2-3; 9 bases align to TRBD1. This CDR3 has 13 amino acids. CDR1 and CDR2 from the germline V gene are KGHSH and LQKENI. With 8 bases clipped from V and 6 bases from J, the junction kept 6 bases outside the gene matches. This CDR3 is CASHTGGGDTQYF. The DNA for the CDR3 is TGTGCCAGCCACACAGGGGGCGGTGATACGCAGTATTTT. Using reference TRBV18 and TRBJ2-3 for the parts outside the CDR3, the full variable domain is NAGVMQNPRHLVRRRGQEARLRCSPMKGHSHVYWYRQLPEEGLKFMVYLQKENIIDESGMPKERFSAEFPKEGPSILRIQQVVRGDSAAYFCASHTGGGDTQYFGPGTRLTVL.

This clone occurred a few times. The chain uses TRBV7-2 and TRBJ2-2; a possible D gene is TRBD2 (6 bases). The CDR3 length is 13 residues. Germline V gives CDR1 SGHTA, CDR2 FQGNSA. V lost 5 bases and J lost 5, with 9 bases in between. The CDR3 loop reads CASSRRGTGELFF. CDR3 nucleotides: TGTGCCAGCAGCCGGCGGGGAACCGGGGAGCTGTTTTTT.

This chain uses TRBV7-3 with TRBJ2-1, with 7 positions matching TRBD2. Germline values: CDR1 SGHTA, CDR2 FQGTGA. The CDR3 totals 16 residues. The J segment lost 5 bases and the V segment lost 1 base, leaving 8 bases of the junction unmatched. CDR3 sequence: CASSLSPGGGDNEQFF. CDR3 nucleotide sequence: TGTGCCAGCAGCTTAAGCCCGGGAGGCGGGGACAATGAGCAGTTCTTC.

This chain uses TRBV5-1 with TRBJ1-2; 7 nucleotides match TRBD1. CDR1 and CDR2 from the germline V gene are SGHRS and YFSETQ. V lost 3 bases, J lost 8 bases, and 10 bases stayed unmatched. There are 14 residues in the CDR3. The CDR3 DNA is TGCGCCAGCAGCTCGGAGGACAGGCGGGACGGCTACACCTTC. Its translation is CASSSEDRRDGYTF. Complete variable domain (other parts from reference TRBV5-1 and TRBJ1-2): KAGVTQTPRYLIKTRGQQVTLSCSPISGHRSVSWYQQTPGQGLQFLFEYFSETQRNKGNFPGRFSGRQFSNSRSEMNVSTLELGDSALYLCASSSEDRRDGYTFGSGTRLTVV.

This clone was seen a few times. The chain is built from TRBV29-1 and TRBJ2-1; D call uncertain. The CDR3 covers 14 residues. From germline, CDR1 is SQVTM and CDR2 ANQGSEA. Trimming took off 8 bases at V and 4 bases at J, with 18 bases between the two ends. The CDR3 DNA reads TGCAGCCAGTACAAGAGTAGCATTTACAATGAGCAGTTCTTC. As protein: CSQYKSSIYNEQFF.

The genes are TRBV27 and TRBJ1-1; 7 nucleotides agree with TRBD1. CDR3 size: 16 residues. Germline lookup yields CDR1 MNHEY and CDR2 SMNVEV (reference sequence). V lost 3 bases to trimming and J lost 1 base; unmatched junction nucleotides: 8. CDR3 in amino acids: CASSFHPQGSNTEAFF. CDR3 DNA sequence: TGTGCCAGCAGTTTCCACCCACAGGGGTCGAACACTGAAGCTTTCTTT.

V and J are TRBV7-2 and TRBJ2-5, with TRBD1 matching 8 bases. Germline lookup yields CDR1 SGHTA and CDR2 FQGNSA. The CDR3 extends over 16 amino acids. With 1 base clipped from V and 1 base from J, the junction kept 5 bases outside the gene matches. CDR3 DNA sequence: TGTGCCAGCAGCTTAGGTCCCGGGACAGGCCAAGAGACCCAGTACTTC. This encodes CASSLGPGTGQETQYF.